These 27 T cell receptor beta chains were sequenced from one sample in a study of blood T cell repertoires in COVID-19. This table comes from immunoSEQ multiplex PCR, and its TCRdb copy is limited to in-frame clones, with some not included. The data show roughly 150,000 clones, approximately 85% seen once. Sequencing was carried out using peripheral blood. All receptors derive from a woman between 55 and 75 years old with COVID-19, enrolled during active disease.

This chain joins TRBV3-1 (or the pseudogene TRBV3-2) and TRBJ1-1, with D maybe TRBD1 (6 bases). CDR3 length: 16 residues. With 4 bases removed from V and 6 bases from J, the gap between germline ends came to 21 bases. In germline, CDR1 is LGHDT, CDR2 YNNKEL (reference sequence). The chain's CDR3 is CASSLRGLGHFSEAFF. The DNA of the CDR3 is TGTGCCAGCAGCCTCAGGGGTCTGGGACACTTCTCTGAAGCTTTCTTT.

As DNA, the CDR3 is TGTGCCAGCAGCTTTGGGGACAATACCTACGAGCAGTACGTC. Its translation: CASSFGDNTYEQYV. The V and J genes are TRBV5-6 and TRBJ2-7, with D tentatively TRBD1 (6 bases). Germline V CDR1 and CDR2: SGHDT, YYEEEE. Trimming removed 2 bases at V and 2 bases at J, with 11 bases between. The CDR3 extends over 14 amino acids.

This clone was observed a few times. V and J are TRBV7-6 and TRBJ1-2; weak D call: TRBD1 (6 bases). CDR3 length equals 15 residues. CDR1 is SGHVS, CDR2 FNYEAQ, per germline. The ends were cut back, 0 bases at V and 1 base at J, with 9 bases in the middle. CDR3 in amino acids: CASSLAGGSNYGYTF. Written as DNA, the CDR3 is TGTGCCAGCAGCTTAGCTGGGGGCAGTAACTATGGCTACACCTTC.

The chain has TRBV5-1 and TRBJ2-5, with 9 bases matching TRBD1. Germline assignment: CDR1 SGHRS and CDR2 YFSETQ. This CDR3 comprises 16 residues. V shed 0 bases, J shed 5 bases, and the junction held 8 bases outside the gene matches. The chain's CDR3 is CASSLAWDRAGETQYF. The CDR3 DNA follows: TGCGCCAGCAGCTTGGCCTGGGACAGGGCGGGGGAGACCCAGTACTTC. The entire variable domain, with the rest obtained from reference TRBV5-1 and TRBJ2-5, is as follows: KAGVTQTPRYLIKTRGQQVTLSCSPISGHRSVSWYQQTPGQGLQFLFEYFSETQRNKGNFPGRFSGRQFSNSRSEMNVSTLELGDSALYLCASSLAWDRAGETQYFGPGTRLLVL.

The rearrangement links TRBV19 to TRBJ1-6; 10 bases map to TRBD1. The V gene's germline CDR1 is LNHDA and CDR2 SQIVND (reference sequence). Trimming removed 9 bases from V and 0 bases from J; junction bases left unmatched: 5. The CDR3 covers 16 residues. CDR3 sequence: CASGQGGSSYNSPLHF. In nucleotides, the CDR3 is TGTGCCAGCGGACAGGGGGGAAGCTCCTATAATTCACCCCTCCACTTT.

The chain couples TRBV3-1 (or the pseudogene TRBV3-2) to TRBJ2-5; D gene ambiguous. The CDR3 is made up of 16 amino acids. Germline V gene data show CDR1 as LGHDT and CDR2 as YNNKEL (reference sequence). V was pared by 5 bases and J by 2 bases, with 18 bases between. The CDR3 sequence is CASSGRLYPRQETQYF. CDR3 DNA sequence: TGTGCCAGCAGCGGAAGACTCTACCCGAGGCAAGAGACCCAGTACTTC.

The V gene is TRBV27, the J gene TRBJ1-2; the match to TRBD1 covers 10 bases. After removal of 8 bases from V and 4 bases from J, the junction contained 1 base not matched to a gene. Germline CDR1 is MNHEY and CDR2 is SMNVEV (reference sequence). This CDR3 is built from 12 residues. The CDR3, as DNA: TGTGCCAGCCGGACAGGGGGCTATGGCTACACCTTC. This encodes CASRTGGYGYTF.

V and J are TRBV10-2 and TRBJ1-1; a weak D match, TRBD1 (5 bases). Germline V CDR1 and CDR2: WSHSY, SAAADI. V was clipped by 7 bases and J by 5 bases, with 11 bases between them. This CDR3 has 12 residues. The CDR3 nucleotides are TGCGCCAGCAAGGAGGGGACGACTGAAGCTTTCTTT. Protein sequence: CASKEGTTEAFF.

The chain carries TRBV5-6 and TRBJ1-4; 7 bases fit TRBD1. The V segment lost 4 bases and the J segment 8 bases; nucleotides outside the gene matches: 8. The CDR3 is 14 amino acids. The germline V gene encodes CDR1 SGHDT and CDR2 YYEEEE. CDR3 region: CASSGRGREEKLFF. In DNA form, the CDR3 reads TGTGCCAGCAGCGGAAGGGGGCGCGAAGAAAAACTGTTTTTT. The full variable domain, rest sourced from reference TRBV5-6 and TRBJ1-4, is DAGVTQSPTHLIKTRGQQVTLRCSPKSGHDTVSWYQQALGQGPQFIFQYYEEEERQRGNFPDRFSGHQFPNYSSELNVNALLLGDSALYLCASSGRGREEKLFFGSGTQLSVL.

The rearrangement joins TRBV6-5 to TRBJ1-1, with a tentative D call TRBD1 (6 bases). Looked up from germline, CDR1 is MNHEY and CDR2 is SVGAGI. The CDR3 is made up of 15 amino acids. Between the trimmed V and J ends, which lost 7 bases and 4 bases, there was a span of 19 bases. CDR3 nucleotide sequence: TGTGCCAGCATTCGAGGGGGACCGACGGGCACTGAAGCTTTCTTT. It is translated as CASIRGGPTGTEAFF.

J is TRBJ1-1 and V is TRBV30; no definite D call. The V end lost 0 bases, the J end lost 9 bases, and 23 bases lay between the germline ends. The CDR3 totals 16 residues. Germline CDR1 and CDR2: GTSNPN and SVGIG (reference sequence). CDR3 bases: TGTGCCTGGAGTGTATTCCCATCAGCGGGATTGGGAAAAGCTTTCTTT. Residues: CAWSVFPSAGLGKAFF.

V usage is TRBV5-4 and J usage is TRBJ2-7; 8 positions match TRBD1. V lost 6 bases and J lost 2; bases outside the gene matches: 10. The germline V gene encodes CDR1 SGHNT and CDR2 YYREEE (reference sequence). This CDR3 spans 15 amino acids. CDR3 sequence: CASTTGGQETYEQYF. CDR3 coding DNA: TGTGCCAGCACCACAGGGGGGCAGGAGACCTACGAGCAGTACTTC.

The chain links TRBV10-1 to TRBJ2-4; D might be TRBD2 (6 bases). Trimming stripped 3 bases from V and 0 bases from J, with 12 bases between. The CDR3 extends over 16 amino acids. Germline CDR1 WNHNN, CDR2 SYGVQD (reference sequence). CDR3 loop: CASSEGVGGAKNIQYF. The CDR3 coding sequence is TGCGCCAGCAGTGAAGGAGTGGGGGGAGCCAAAAACATTCAGTACTTC.

This sequence joins TRBV6-6 and TRBJ1-2; D ambiguous. V dropped 11 bases and J dropped 5 bases, with 12 bases sitting between them. Germline V gene sequence: CDR1 MNHNY, CDR2 SVGAGI (reference sequence). This CDR3 is built from 11 residues. The DNA of the CDR3 is TGTGCCGGATACAGCCCTTATGGCTACACCTTC. Its protein is CAGYSPYGYTF.

In this sample, this clone turned up once. CDR3: CASTVTGGSYTF. The CDR3 nucleotides are TGTGCCAGCACCGTAACTGGGGGCAGCTACACCTTC. The chain couples TRBV12-3 or TRBV12-4 to TRBJ1-2, with a weak D call TRBD1 (6 bases). Trimming stripped 7 bases from V and 9 bases from J, with 15 bases between. This CDR3 contains 12 residues.

This rearrangement joins TRBV12-5 to TRBJ2-5; TRBD2 matches at 9 bases. The CDR3 length is 14 residues. CDR1 and CDR2 (germline): LGHNT, FRNRAP. The V and J ends lost 7 bases and 2 bases, in that order; junction bases with no gene match: 5. CDR3 in DNA: TGTGCTAGTGCCCGCCTAGCGGGGCAAGAGACCCAGTACTTC. It encodes CASARLAGQETQYF.

V is TRBV12-5 and J is TRBJ1-1; D gene ambiguous. V was cut by 4 bases and J by 2 bases, with 20 bases left in between. Germline V gene data show CDR1 as LGHNT and CDR2 as FRNRAP. CDR3 length equals 17 residues. The CDR3 region is CASGSPLAAGDNTEAFF. For the CDR3, the DNA is TGTGCTAGTGGTTCCCCCCTTGCTGCCGGGGATAACACTGAAGCTTTCTTT.

The V and J genes are TRBV10-3 and TRBJ2-7; 7 bases agree with TRBD1. V dropped 0 bases and J dropped 2; count of bases not matched to a gene: 4. Germline V gene data show CDR1 as ENHRY and CDR2 as SYGVKD. The CDR3 is made up of 15 amino acids. This chain's CDR3 is CAISESRDRAYEQYF. CDR3 nucleotide sequence: TGTGCCATCAGTGAGTCTAGGGACAGAGCCTACGAGCAGTACTTC.

The V and J genes are TRBV5-1 and TRBJ2-1, with 9 bases aligning to TRBD2. The CDR3 sequence is 17 residues long. Germline assignment: CDR1 SGHRS and CDR2 YFSETQ. With V trimmed by 4 bases and J by 8 bases, 16 bases remained unmatched. CDR3 bases: TGCGCCAGCAGCCCGACTCGGGGCGGGAGGGCCGGGTATGAGCAGTTCTTC. Amino acids: CASSPTRGGRAGYEQFF.

This clone was seen once. This chain uses TRBV5-5 with TRBJ2-5; possibly TRBD2 for D (5 bases). V dropped 3 bases and J dropped 3 bases, with 15 bases sitting between them. The germline V gene encodes CDR1 SGHKS and CDR2 YYEKEE (reference sequence). The CDR3 is made up of 15 amino acids. CDR3: CASSSLAPREETQYF. DNA for the CDR3: TGTGCCAGCAGCTCTCTAGCCCCAAGAGAAGAGACCCAGTACTTC.

This chain uses TRBV7-8 with TRBJ1-3, with 8 bases matching TRBD1. The ends lost 0 bases at V and 2 bases at J; junction bases unmatched: 3. Germline V gene data show CDR1 as SGHVS and CDR2 as FQNEAQ. The CDR3 spans 16 residues. CDR3: CASSLAPDRAGNTIYF. The CDR3 region has the DNA TGTGCCAGCAGCTTAGCGCCGGACAGGGCTGGAAACACCATATATTTT.

The V gene is TRBV10-3, the J gene TRBJ2-7; weak D call: TRBD1 (5 bases). Trimming shortened V by 3 bases and J by 7 bases, and 7 bases separated the two germline ends. In germline, CDR1 is ENHRY, CDR2 SYGVKD. CDR3 size: 11 residues. CDR3 in amino acids: CAISERGEQYF. The CDR3 nucleotides read TGTGCCATCAGTGAAAGGGGTGAGCAGTACTTC.

The V call is TRBV2, the J call TRBJ1-1, with D uncertain. Per germline, CDR1 SNHLY and CDR2 FYNNEI. The CDR3 runs to 13 residues. Trimming took 7 bases from V and 0 from J, leaving 9 bases between them. The DNA of the CDR3 is TGTGCCAGCATGAGAAACGTGAACACTGAAGCTTTCTTT. This codes for CASMRNVNTEAFF.

CDR3 in amino acids: CASSRGTSGEETQYF. In DNA form, the CDR3 reads TGTGCCAGCAGTAGAGGGACTAGCGGGGAGGAGACCCAGTACTTC. The chain employs TRBV6-5 and TRBJ2-5, with 13 bases fitting TRBD2. There are 15 residues in the CDR3. V shed 5 bases, J shed 5 bases, and the junction held 5 bases outside the gene matches. Per germline, CDR1 MNHEY and CDR2 SVGAGI.

The chain combines TRBV7-9 with TRBJ1-5; 10 nucleotides align to TRBD1. V lost 4 bases to trimming and J lost 6 bases; unmatched junction nucleotides: 6. CDR3 size: 15 residues. Germline loops: CDR1 SEHNR, CDR2 FQNEAQ (reference sequence). For the CDR3, the DNA is TGTGCCAGCAGCTACGGACAGGGGGTGGGTCAGCCCCAGCATTTT. It translates to CASSYGQGVGQPQHF.

This clone was observed a handful of times. Given a far larger clone just one base away, this is likely a sequencing read error. Other DNA sequences from this sample encode an identical CDR3 as well. The genes are TRBV7-9 and TRBJ1-1; no clear D gene. In germline, CDR1 is SEHNR, CDR2 FQNEAQ (reference sequence). The CDR3 spans 14 residues. V lost 0 bases, J lost 1 base, and 6 bases lay in between. The DNA for the CDR3 is TGTGCCAGCAGCTTAGCTTCAGGGAACACTGAAGCTTTCTTT. Its translation is CASSLASGNTEAFF.

The V and J genes are TRBV18 and TRBJ1-1; a weak D match, TRBD1 (5 bases). The V gene's germline CDR1 is KGHSH and CDR2 LQKENI. CDR3 length: 14 amino acids. The ends were cut back, 5 bases at V and 1 base at J, with 11 bases in the middle. This CDR3 is CASSLAQGNTEAFF. The CDR3, as DNA: TGTGCCAGCTCATTGGCTCAGGGGAACACTGAAGCTTTCTTT.